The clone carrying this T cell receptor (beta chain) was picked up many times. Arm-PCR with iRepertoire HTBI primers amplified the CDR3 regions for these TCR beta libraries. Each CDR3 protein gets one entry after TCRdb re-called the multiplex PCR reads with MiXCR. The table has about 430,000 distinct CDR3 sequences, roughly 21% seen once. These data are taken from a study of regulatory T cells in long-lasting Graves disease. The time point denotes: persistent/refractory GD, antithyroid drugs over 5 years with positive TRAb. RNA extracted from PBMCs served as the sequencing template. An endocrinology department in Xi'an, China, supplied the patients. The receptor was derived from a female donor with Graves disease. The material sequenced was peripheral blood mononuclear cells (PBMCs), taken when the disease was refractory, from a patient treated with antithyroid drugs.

The chain's CDR3 is CASSQAWDTEAFF. CDR3 DNA sequence: TGTGCCAGCAGCCAAGCTTGGGACACTGAAGCTTTCTTT. The gene calls are TRBV3-1 and TRBJ1-1; the D is unclear. The germline V gene has CDR1 LGHDT and CDR2 YNNKEL (reference sequence). V lost 1 base and J lost 3, with 6 bases in between. The CDR3 totals 13 residues. Full variable domain (rest looked up from reference TRBV3-1 and TRBJ1-1): DTAVSQTPKYLVTQMGNDKSIKCEQNLGHDTMYWYKQDSKKFLKIMFSYNNKELIINETVPNRFSPKSPDKAHLNLHINSLELGDSAVYFCASSQAWDTEAFFGQGTRLTVV.